This T cell receptor (beta chain) is drawn from a study of cytomegalovirus exposure and HLA in healthy donors. The overall study: A previous analysis identified approximately 120 million unique TCR beta sequences derived from roughly 180 million T cells.

Trimming took 6 bases from V and 1 from J; bases not matched to a gene: 5. In germline, CDR1 is SQVTM, CDR2 ANQGSEA. The CDR3 consists of 14 residues. As for this clone: Its antigen is currently unknown.

The PCR ran on 60 Vbeta and 13 Jbeta primers. Profiled with immunoSEQ multiplex PCR; TCRdb holds only in-frame clones, not every one. The sample consists of 110,000 or so clones, roughly 70% of them appearing once. Regarding the study as a whole: TRBV6-2, TRBV6-3 and some other V segments were excluded as indistinguishable. Most TCRs appeared rarely, but some public TCRs recurred in many donors. A few CMV-associated chains were confirmed in vitro to be specific for CMV antigens.

Sequencing was carried out using PBMCs. The source is a woman aged 70 to 79 in good health and CMV-seropositive. The chain is built from TRBV29-1 and TRBJ2-5; 10 nucleotides align to TRBD2. The CDR3 is CSVRSGGLQETQYF. The CDR3 DNA sequence: TGCAGCGTCCGTAGCGGGGGGCTCCAAGAGACCCAGTACTTC. The variable domain in full, completed from reference TRBV29-1 and TRBJ2-5, reads SAVISQKPSRDICQRGTSLTIQCQVDSQVTMMFWYRQQPGQSLTLIATANQGSEATYESGFVIDKFPISRPNLTFSTLTVSNMSPEDSSIYLCSVRSGGLQETQYFGPGTRLLVL.